The present entry profiles one T cell receptor beta chain with its context. This entry belongs to a study of monozygotic twins with inflammatory bowel disease. Two nested PCRs, run for roughly 16 and 10 cycles, were applied to TCRalpha and TCRbeta cDNA. TCRdb re-called the 5' RACE reads; every CDR3 protein appears as one record, without DNA. This sample's table has fewer than 350,000 distinct CDR3 sequences. The source is a human donor with ulcerative colitis or Crohn's disease, or a healthy co-twin of an affected twin (not recorded which). Sequencing used blood.

The CDR3 region is CSVVPESDTQYF. The chain uses TRBV29-1 and TRBJ2-3. The CDR3 is 12 residues long. Germline lookup yields CDR1 SQVTM and CDR2 ANQGSEA.